This T cell receptor (beta chain) was identified in a study of T cells in Graves' hyperthyroidism and ophthalmopathy. Study-level findings and limits: Most thyroid clonotypes with frequency above 0.001 were detected in blood. From stable hyperthyroidism, ophthalmopathy was set apart by a 13 V-J model.

The sample holds many counts of this clonotype. As yet, its antigen is unknown. Regions amplified from RNA transcripts were the TCR beta CDR3 regions. The TCR CDR3 first-round RT-PCR relied on the HTBI primer set. MiXCR, applied by TCRdb to the multiplex PCR reads, yields one record per CDR3 protein. Of about 420,000 distinct CDR3 sequences listed, about 13% were seen once; the top ten hold approximately 5.3%. This CDR3 has 12 amino acids. CDR1 is DFQATT and CDR2 is SNEGSKA in the germline V gene (reference sequence). V lost 3 bases and J 7 bases, leaving 10 bases between the germline ends. Sequencing was performed on blood. The clonotype was recovered from a woman between 18 and 29 years old with Graves' hyperthyroidism. The gene calls are TRBV20-1 and TRBJ2-1; D uncertain. In DNA form, the CDR3 reads TGCAGTGCTAGGGCACAAAGTAATGAGCAGTTCTTC. It yields the protein CSARAQSNEQFF.